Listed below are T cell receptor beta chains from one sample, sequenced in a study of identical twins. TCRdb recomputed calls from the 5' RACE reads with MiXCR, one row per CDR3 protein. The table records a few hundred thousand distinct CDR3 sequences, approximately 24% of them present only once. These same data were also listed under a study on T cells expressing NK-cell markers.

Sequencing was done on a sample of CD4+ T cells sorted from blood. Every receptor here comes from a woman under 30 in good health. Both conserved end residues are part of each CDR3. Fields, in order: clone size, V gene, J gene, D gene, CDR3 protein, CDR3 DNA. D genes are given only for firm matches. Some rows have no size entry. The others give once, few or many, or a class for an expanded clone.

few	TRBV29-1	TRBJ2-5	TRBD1	CGSDRARETQYF	TGCGGCTCGGACAGGGCGAGGGAGACCCAGTACTTC
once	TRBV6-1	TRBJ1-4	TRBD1	CASKTGGNYNEKLFF	TGTGCCAGCAAAACAGGGGGCAATTATAATGAAAAACTGTTTTTT
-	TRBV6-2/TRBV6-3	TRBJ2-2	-	CASRVPGAAGELFF	TGTGCCAGCCGCGTCCCCGGGGCGGCCGGGGAGCTGTTTTTT
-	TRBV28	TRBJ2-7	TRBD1	CASGSGTGTYEQYF	TGTGCCAGCGGGTCCGGGACAGGGACCTACGAGCAGTACTTC
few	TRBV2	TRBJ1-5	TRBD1	CASIGQGGQPQHF	TGTGCCAGCATAGGACAGGGTGGCCAGCCCCAGCATTTT
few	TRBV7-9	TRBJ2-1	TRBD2	CASSQITGGEQFF	TGTGCCAGCAGCCAAATAACGGGGGGTGAGCAGTTCTTC
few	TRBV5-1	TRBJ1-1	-	CASSLMGDARAFF	TGCGCCAGCAGCTTAATGGGCGACGCCAGAGCTTTCTTT
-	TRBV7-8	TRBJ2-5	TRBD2	CASSLEVAGPETQYF	TGTGCCAGCAGCTTAGAGGTAGCGGGACCGGAGACCCAGTACTTC
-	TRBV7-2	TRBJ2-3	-	CASSFRTARTDTQYF	TGTGCCAGCAGCTTTCGAACCGCGCGGACAGATACGCAGTATTTT
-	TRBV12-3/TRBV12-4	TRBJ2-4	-	CASAVRAIQYF	TGTGCCAGCGCCGTTAGGGCCATTCAGTACTTC
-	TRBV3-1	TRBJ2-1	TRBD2	CASSHSTSGYNEQFF	TGTGCCAGCAGCCACAGTACTAGCGGTTACAATGAGCAGTTCTTC
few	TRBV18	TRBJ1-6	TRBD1	CASSPGQGVSPLHF	TGTGCCAGCTCACCAGGGCAGGGGGTATCACCCCTCCACTTT
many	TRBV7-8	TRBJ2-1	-	CASSLTSDNEQFF	TGTGCCAGCAGCTTAACAAGTGACAATGAGCAGTTCTTC
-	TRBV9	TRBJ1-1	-	CASSGSTANTEAFF	TGTGCCAGCAGCGGATCGACAGCGAACACTGAAGCTTTCTTT
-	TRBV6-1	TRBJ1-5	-	CASSRARGNQPQHF	TGTGCCAGCAGCCGGGCTCGAGGCAATCAGCCCCAGCATTTT
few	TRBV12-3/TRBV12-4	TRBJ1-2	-	CASTTGSSNYGYTF	TGTGCCAGCACTACAGGGTCCTCTAACTATGGCTACACCTTC
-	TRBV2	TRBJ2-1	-	CASSWADKRKQFF	TGTGCCAGCAGCTGGGCGGATAAAAGGAAGCAGTTCTTC
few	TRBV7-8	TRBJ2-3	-	CASSPRAFTDTQYF	TGTGCCAGCAGCCCTCGGGCTTTCACAGATACGCAGTATTTT
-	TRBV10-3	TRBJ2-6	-	CAISPNRLSGANVLTF	TGTGCCATCAGCCCAAACAGGCTTTCTGGGGCCAACGTCCTGACTTTC
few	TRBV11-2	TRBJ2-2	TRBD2	CASSSLRTSGRAVNTGELFF	TGTGCCAGCAGCTCTCTTAGGACTAGCGGGAGGGCCGTAAACACCGGGGAGCTGTTTTTT
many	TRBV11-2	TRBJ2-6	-	CASSLDPGPYSVLTF	TGTGCCAGCAGCTTAGATCCAGGACCCTACTCAGTCCTGACTTTC
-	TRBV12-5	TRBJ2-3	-	CASAPRSFEDTQYF	TGTGCTAGTGCCCCCAGGTCCTTTGAGGATACGCAGTATTTT
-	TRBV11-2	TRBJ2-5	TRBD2	CASSPGTSGLSHETQYF	TGTGCCAGCAGCCCCGGGACTAGCGGTCTTAGTCACGAGACCCAGTACTTC